The 12 T cell receptor beta chains below come from one sample, sequenced in a study of CD8 T cells in ankylosing spondylitis. Study outcomes and limitations: A motif of fewer than ten highly homologous TCR beta variants was seen as apparently characteristic of ankylosing spondylitis blood.

TCRdb ran MiXCR on the 5' RACE reads and lists one entry per CDR3 protein. The data contain fewer than 650,000 distinct CDR3 sequences, 9.5% to 15% of them singletons. These TCRs are of unknown antigen specificity. Source material: blood, either unsorted or a sorted T cell fraction (not recorded which). The receptors derive from a male donor with ankylosing spondylitis.

This clonotype occurred many times. This chain links TRBV12-3 or TRBV12-4 with TRBJ1-1; possibly TRBD1 for D (6 bases). The CDR3 loop spans 14 amino acids. V dropped 4 bases and J dropped 1 base, with 10 bases sitting between them. CDR3 nucleotide sequence: TGTGCCAGCAGTTGGCAGGGGCCGAACACTGAAGCTTTCTTT. This encodes CASSWQGPNTEAFF.

The chain combines TRBV18 with TRBJ2-1, with 7 nucleotides matching TRBD1. Unmatched junction bases numbered 6, after V lost 3 bases and J lost 4 bases. The CDR3 sequence is 15 residues long. Germline CDR1 is KGHSH and CDR2 is LQKENI. CDR3 nucleotides: TGTGCCAGCTCACCTAGTGGGACAGCTTACAATGAGCAGTTCTTC. This gives the protein CASSPSGTAYNEQFF. Combining the CDR3 with reference TRBV18 and TRBJ2-1 gives the whole variable domain NAGVMQNPRHLVRRRGQEARLRCSPMKGHSHVYWYRQLPEEGLKFMVYLQKENIIDESGMPKERFSAEFPKEGPSILRIQQVVRGDSAAYFCASSPSGTAYNEQFFGPGTRLTVL.

On this clonotype: A much more abundant neighbour one base away suggests this may be a read error. This chain connects TRBV12-3 or TRBV12-4 to TRBJ2-5; 7 bases are shared with TRBD1. The CDR3 covers 13 residues. The chain's CDR3 is CASSRDSQETQCF. The CDR3 DNA sequence: TGTGCCAGCAGCCGGGACAGCCAAGAGACCCAGTGCTTC.

The chain joins TRBV4-2 to TRBJ1-3; the D is unclear. CDR1 and CDR2 (germline): LGHNA, YNFKEQ. This CDR3 spans 17 amino acids. Trimming shortened V by 0 bases and J by 3 bases, and 15 bases separated the two germline ends. CDR3 region: CASSQEGQVLFGNTIYF. The CDR3 region has the DNA TGTGCCAGCAGCCAAGAAGGCCAGGTGCTCTTTGGAAACACCATATATTTT.

The V and J genes are TRBV11-2 and TRBJ1-3; D call uncertain. The V and J ends lost 0 bases and 0 bases respectively, with 12 bases between them. CDR1 and CDR2 from the germline V gene are SGHAT and FQNNGV. The CDR3 has 17 residues. CDR3 nucleotide sequence: TGTGCCAGCAGCTTAGATCGCCAGTTGACCTCTGGAAACACCATATATTTT. Translated, it gives CASSLDRQLTSGNTIYF.

Details on this clonotype: Given a much more abundant clone one base away, this may be a read error. The CDR3 region has the DNA TGTGCCAGCAGCCAACGGACTAGCGGCACAGATACGCAGTATTTT. Protein sequence: CASSQRTSGTDTQYF. This chain joins TRBV5-4 and TRBJ2-3; 9 nucleotides match TRBD2. The CDR3 contains 15 residues. CDR1 SGHNT and CDR2 YYREEE come from the germline V gene (reference sequence). After removal of 4 bases from V and 1 base from J, the junction contained 4 bases not matched to a gene.

The chain employs TRBV12-3 or TRBV12-4 and TRBJ1-1; D gene ambiguous. This CDR3 comprises 15 residues. V lost 7 bases and J 5 bases, leaving 20 bases between the germline ends. CDR3 in DNA: TGTGCCAGCAACCGGGCCAGTAAAGGAGGGACTGAAGCTTTCTTT. This gives the protein CASNRASKGGTEAFF.

The V call is TRBV7-2, the J call TRBJ1-1; D gene unclear. V lost 2 bases, J lost 2 bases, and 9 bases lay in between. CDR3 length: 14 amino acids. Per germline, CDR1 SGHTA and CDR2 FQGNSA. CDR3 bases: TGTGCCAGCAGCTTAAAGTGGGGAAACACTGAAGCTTTCTTT. As protein: CASSLKWGNTEAFF.

This clonotype was seen ten or more times. This chain links TRBV4-1 with TRBJ2-7; 8 nucleotides align to TRBD1. Germline V gene sequence: CDR1 MGHRA, CDR2 YSYEKL. Losses at the gene ends were 1 base for V and 3 bases for J; bases not matched to a gene: 5. There are 15 residues in the CDR3. The CDR3 sequence is CASSQGATGVYEQYV. The CDR3 DNA reads TGCGCCAGCAGCCAAGGTGCGACAGGGGTCTACGAGCAGTACGTC.

This rearrangement joins TRBV29-1 to TRBJ2-3; possible D gene TRBD2, 6 bases. Trimming cost V 7 bases and J 2 bases, with 13 bases left between them. This CDR3 spans 13 amino acids. Germline CDR1 SQVTM, CDR2 ANQGSEA. The CDR3 is CSAVAEYTDTQYF. CDR3 coding DNA: TGCAGCGCTGTAGCGGAATACACAGATACGCAGTATTTT.

This clonotype was seen more than once but under ten times. This chain connects TRBV7-6 to TRBJ1-1; D uncertain. CDR3 size: 13 residues. Per germline, CDR1 SGHVS and CDR2 FNYEAQ. Trimming took 5 bases from V and 10 from J, leaving 17 bases between them. The CDR3 protein is CASSPGGHLGAFF. CDR3 sequence (DNA): TGTGCCAGCAGCCCGGGTGGGCACCTAGGAGCTTTCTTT.

This clonotype occurred many times. The J gene is TRBJ1-1, the V gene TRBV12-3 or TRBV12-4; D is possibly TRBD1 (6 bases). The V and J ends lost 5 bases and 0 bases respectively, with 13 bases between them. The CDR3 has 15 amino acids. CDR3 loop: CASSRGQPMNTEAFF. The CDR3 DNA reads as TGTGCCAGCAGTCGCGGACAGCCCATGAACACTGAAGCTTTCTTT.